The 3 T cell receptor beta chains below were found in one sample sequenced in a study of blood T cell repertoires in COVID-19 (dated by TCRdb to 2019 to 2021). The method behind the library was the immunoSEQ multiplex PCR assay. TCRdb stores this immuneACCESS table with in-frame sequences only. Part of the clones is absent; in the studies checked, under half of the shortfall reflects unresolved V genes, and no reason is known for the rest. The sample has some 200,000 clones on record, around 81% of them singletons. The ten top clones hold around 12% of the sample. Sequenced: peripheral blood. The source is a woman aged 80 or over with COVID-19, enrolled during active disease.

The CDR3 DNA sequence: TGTGCCAGTCTCCAAATAGCCGGGGAGCTGTTTTTT. Translated, it gives CASLQIAGELFF. The chain recombines TRBV6-5 with TRBJ2-2; unclear D gene. The V gene lost 9 bases and the J gene lost 6 bases, with 11 bases spanning the gap. From germline, CDR1 is MNHEY and CDR2 SVGAGI. CDR3 size: 12 residues.

This clone was seen a single time. The chain has TRBV6-1 and TRBJ2-2; 12 nucleotides match TRBD2. V shed 3 bases and J 2 bases; nucleotides not matched to a gene: 7. Germline V CDR1 and CDR2: MNHNS, SASEGT. The CDR3 has 18 amino acids. CDR3 sequence reads: CASSDDLLAGGNTGELFF. In nucleotides, the CDR3 is TGTGCCAGCAGTGACGATCTACTAGCGGGGGGAAACACCGGGGAGCTGTTTTTT.

The chain recombines TRBV14 with TRBJ1-2; 11 bases match TRBD1. The CDR3 extends over 18 amino acids. V trimming: 2 bases; J trimming: 3 bases; junction bases outside the gene matches: 11. The germline V gene has CDR1 SGHDN and CDR2 FVKESK. The CDR3 loop is CASSQTGTGGERYYGYTF. CDR3 DNA: TGTGCCAGCAGCCAAACCGGGACAGGGGGGGAGCGGTACTATGGCTACACCTTC.